Below are 31 T cell receptor beta chains sequenced from a single sample in a study of identifying expanded T cells in peripheral blood. Clones were sequenced by immunoSEQ multiplex PCR, and TCRdb holds only the in-frame ones, with some missing. This sample has under 70,000 clones, with around 87% found just once. Material: blood. The source is a person between 18 and 69 years old in good health.

This sequence joins TRBV6-5 and TRBJ2-7, with TRBD1 identical over 9 bases. Trimming removed 7 bases from V and 2 bases from J; junction bases left unmatched: 3. Germline V gene sequence: CDR1 MNHEY, CDR2 SVGAGI. This CDR3 has 13 amino acids. The CDR3, as DNA: TGTGCCAGCACGAGGACAGGGGCCTACGAGCAGTACTTC. Amino acids: CASTRTGAYEQYF.

The J gene is TRBJ1-6, the V gene TRBV5-6; D gene ambiguous. The V end was cut by 0 bases, the J end by 0 bases, with 7 bases between. The CDR3 loop spans 16 amino acids. Per germline, CDR1 SGHDT and CDR2 YYEEEE. CDR3 residues: CASSLVRSSYNSPLHF. The CDR3, as DNA: TGTGCCAGCAGCTTGGTCAGAAGCTCCTATAATTCACCCCTCCACTTT.

The genes are TRBV4-2 and TRBJ2-3, with 10 bases that match TRBD2. This CDR3 comprises 17 residues. Germline V gene lookup returns CDR1 LGHNA and CDR2 YNFKEQ. Trimming cost V 3 bases and J 5 bases; bases outside gene matches: 11. CDR3 sequence: CASSHVRAGGPGDTQYF. In DNA form, the CDR3 reads TGTGCCAGCAGCCACGTCAGAGCGGGAGGGCCTGGAGATACGCAGTATTTT.

This sequence joins TRBV30 and TRBJ1-3; TRBD1 matches 8 bases. With 2 bases clipped from V and 3 bases from J, the junction kept 3 bases outside the gene matches. The CDR3 runs 14 residues. Germline V gives CDR1 GTSNPN, CDR2 SVGIG (reference sequence). The CDR3 sequence is CAWSRTGGGNTIYF. The CDR3, as DNA: TGTGCCTGGAGTCGAACAGGGGGTGGAAACACCATATATTTT.

This clone has a single count. The chain is built from TRBV28 and TRBJ2-2; D may be TRBD2 (7 bases). Germline V gene sequence: CDR1 MDHEN, CDR2 SYDVKM. The CDR3 sequence is 16 residues long. Trimming removed 4 bases from V and 5 bases from J, with 17 bases in between. The CDR3 sequence is CASSSLAGAGTGELFF. CDR3 in DNA: TGTGCCAGCAGTTCCCTGGCGGGGGCGGGGACCGGGGAGCTGTTTTTT.

The chain combines TRBV6-1 with TRBJ2-7; D is possibly TRBD2 (6 bases). Germline loops: CDR1 MNHNS, CDR2 SASEGT. The germline V and J ends were trimmed by 5 bases and 5 bases, with 19 bases remaining between them. The CDR3 has 15 residues. CDR3 amino acids: CASSKETGASHEQYF. DNA for the CDR3: TGTGCCAGCAGTAAAGAGACGGGAGCGTCGCACGAGCAGTACTTC.

This clone has a single count. The chain has TRBV7-9 and TRBJ2-2; D unclear. Trimming cost V 3 bases and J 6 bases, with 11 bases left between them. This CDR3 has 14 residues. Germline CDR1 reads SEHNR; CDR2 reads FQNEAQ (reference sequence). In DNA, the CDR3 is TGTGCCAGCAGCTTCCTTAGGGTGGCCGGGGAGCTGTTTTTT. Protein product: CASSFLRVAGELFF. The variable domain in full, completed from reference TRBV7-9 and TRBJ2-2, reads DTGVSQNPRHKITKRGQNVTFRCDPISEHNRLYWYRQTLGQGPEFLTYFQNEAQLEKSRLLSDRFSAERPKGSFSTLEIQRTEQGDSAMYLCASSFLRVAGELFFGEGSRLTVL.

The chain recombines TRBV6-1 with TRBJ2-1; 7 nucleotides align to TRBD2. The CDR3 runs to 15 residues. CDR1 and CDR2 from the germline V gene are MNHNS and SASEGT. J was trimmed by 6 bases and V by 1 base; bases with no gene match: 6. The CDR3 sequence: CASSEGASGSNEQFF. CDR3 DNA sequence: TGTGCCAGCAGTGAAGGGGCTAGCGGTAGCAATGAGCAGTTCTTC.

The chain employs TRBV4-3 and TRBJ1-2; D is ambiguous. Germline V gene lookup returns CDR1 LGHNA and CDR2 YSLEER. Trimming removed 1 base from V and 4 bases from J, with 7 bases in between. The CDR3 runs 13 residues. CDR3 protein: CASSQVGLYGYTF. For the CDR3, the DNA is TGCGCCAGCAGCCAAGTAGGACTCTATGGCTACACCTTC.

The rearrangement uses TRBV4-3 and TRBJ1-3; D is unclear. The CDR3 extends over 15 amino acids. Germline V gene data show CDR1 as LGHNA and CDR2 as YSLEER. The V and J ends lost 1 base and 0 bases respectively, with 7 bases between them. In DNA, the CDR3 is TGCGCCAGCAGCCAAGGGAGAAGCTCTGGAAACACCATATATTTT. Its protein product is CASSQGRSSGNTIYF.

This rearrangement joins TRBV18 to TRBJ2-6; 9 bases map to TRBD1. The CDR3 runs 20 residues. V lost 6 bases, J lost 3 bases, and 18 bases stayed unmatched. CDR1 KGHSH and CDR2 LQKENI come from the germline V gene. The CDR3 sequence is CASSSEPQGQGSGGANVLTF. The CDR3 DNA reads as TGTGCCAGCTCCTCTGAACCTCAGGGACAGGGCTCAGGTGGGGCCAACGTCCTGACTTTC.

This clone was seen a handful of times. The chain uses TRBV10-3 and TRBJ2-7; the match to TRBD1 covers 11 bases. CDR3 length: 15 residues. Germline V gives CDR1 ENHRY, CDR2 SYGVKD. V gave up 5 bases and J gave up 5 bases; unmatched junction bases: 8. CDR3 coding DNA: TGTGCCATCAGTTTAACCGGGACAGGGGGAAACGAGCAGTACTTC. Translation gives CAISLTGTGGNEQYF.

V and J are TRBV9 and TRBJ2-2, with D unresolved. The ends were cut back, 0 bases at V and 4 bases at J, with 7 bases in the middle. Germline V gene data show CDR1 as SGDLS and CDR2 as YYNGEE. This CDR3 spans 14 amino acids. The CDR3 DNA sequence: TGTGCCAGCAGCGTAGACCTCCTCACCGGGGAGCTGTTTTTT. The encoded protein is CASSVDLLTGELFF.

The chain joins TRBV18 to TRBJ2-7, with D unclear. This CDR3 region has 11 residues. V shed 5 bases and J shed 3 bases, with 5 bases lying between them. Looked up from germline, CDR1 is KGHSH and CDR2 is LQKENI. DNA of the CDR3: TGTGCCAGCTCAGCCCGCTACGAGCAGTACTTC. Protein sequence: CASSARYEQYF.

The V gene is TRBV7-2, the J gene TRBJ1-1; no definite D call. Germline lookup yields CDR1 SGHTA and CDR2 FQGNSA. The CDR3 extends over 15 amino acids. V dropped 2 bases and J dropped 1 base, with 11 bases sitting between them. The CDR3 protein is CASSLQRQGNTEAFF. The DNA of the CDR3 is TGTGCCAGCAGCTTACAGAGGCAAGGGAACACTGAAGCTTTCTTT. Looking up the rest from reference TRBV7-2 and TRBJ1-1 gives the full variable domain: GAGVSQSPSNKVTEKGKDVELRCDPISGHTALYWYRQSLGQGLEFLIYFQGNSAPDKSGLPSDRFSAERTGGSVSTLTIQRTQQEDSAVYLCASSLQRQGNTEAFFGQGTRLTVV.

The chain joins TRBV4-1 to TRBJ2-4, with a tentative D call TRBD2 (5 bases). This CDR3 has 17 amino acids. Germline V gene data show CDR1 as MGHRA and CDR2 as YSYEKL. Trimming shortened V by 1 base and J by 4 bases, and 17 bases separated the two germline ends. Written as DNA, the CDR3 is TGCGCCAGCAGCCAAGGGGTTGTGTCGGGAAGAAAAAACATTCAGTACTTC. This gives the protein CASSQGVVSGRKNIQYF.

The J gene is TRBJ2-3, the V gene TRBV6-1; 7 bases align to TRBD2. CDR1 and CDR2 from the germline V gene are MNHNS and SASEGT. The V and J ends lost 1 base and 3 bases, in that order; junction bases with no gene match: 4. The CDR3 covers 15 residues. CDR3 region: CASSEDPGGTDTQYF. The CDR3 DNA follows: TGTGCCAGCAGTGAAGATCCGGGGGGAACAGATACGCAGTATTTT.

This clone is labeled medium-sized. V is TRBV6-1 and J is TRBJ2-1; D perhaps matches TRBD2 (6 bases). CDR3 size: 15 residues. CDR1 is MNHNS, CDR2 SASEGT, per germline. The V end lost 1 base, the J end lost 0 bases, and 7 bases lay between the germline ends. In DNA form, the CDR3 reads TGTGCCAGCAGTGAAGAAGCGGGCTCCTACAATGAGCAGTTCTTC. The encoded protein is CASSEEAGSYNEQFF.

This clone has only one observation. The chain combines TRBV19 with TRBJ1-1, with a tentative D call TRBD1 (5 bases). Germline V gives CDR1 LNHDA, CDR2 SQIVND (reference sequence). This CDR3 region has 13 residues. The V gene lost 6 bases and the J gene lost 4 bases, with 12 bases spanning the gap. CDR3 nucleotide sequence: TGTGCCAGTAGGGACACACTTGGCACTGAAGCTTTCTTT. Amino acid sequence: CASRDTLGTEAFF.

This chain joins TRBV12-5 and TRBJ1-3; D is perhaps TRBD1 (5 bases). V was shortened by 4 bases and J by 2 bases, with 15 bases between the two germline ends. Per germline, CDR1 LGHNT and CDR2 FRNRAP. This CDR3 comprises 16 residues. For the CDR3, the DNA is TGTGCTAGTGGTTGCGGGGCCGAAAGTCCTGGAAACACCATATATTTT. It encodes CASGCGAESPGNTIYF.

This clone was seen a few times. The chain uses TRBV7-9 and TRBJ1-4; the D is unclear. Between the trimmed V and J ends, which lost 0 bases and 8 bases, there was a span of 7 bases. Per the germline V gene, CDR1 is SEHNR and CDR2 is FQNEAQ (reference sequence). The CDR3 spans 13 residues. The CDR3 DNA reads as TGTGCCAGCAGCTTAGCGCGGGGAGAAAAACTGTTTTTT. This translates into CASSLARGEKLFF. Using reference TRBV7-9 and TRBJ1-4 for the parts outside the CDR3, the full variable domain is DTGVSQNPRHKITKRGQNVTFRCDPISEHNRLYWYRQTLGQGPEFLTYFQNEAQLEKSRLLSDRFSAERPKGSFSTLEIQRTEQGDSAMYLCASSLARGEKLFFGSGTQLSVL.

The gene calls are TRBV19 and TRBJ1-1; D is undetermined. Trimming pared 3 bases from V and 4 bases from J, leaving 12 bases between. The CDR3 totals 14 residues. Germline loops: CDR1 LNHDA, CDR2 SQIVND (reference sequence). The CDR3 nucleotides read TGTGCCAGTAGTATGGAAAGCTTAGGCACTGAAGCTTTCTTT. This encodes CASSMESLGTEAFF.

V and J are TRBV21-1 and TRBJ2-6; the D call TRBD1 from the table was never checked on the DNA. TRBV21-1 is noted as a pseudogene. The CDR3 loop spans 18 amino acids. CDR3 sequence reads: CASSKPGTGDAGANVLTF. CDR3 in DNA: TGTGCCAGCAGCAAACCGGGGACAGGGGATGCTGGGGCCAACGTCCTGACTTTC.

V gene TRBV4-3 combines with J gene TRBJ1-5, with D unclear. The CDR3 loop spans 14 amino acids. Trimming pared 0 bases from V and 3 bases from J, leaving 6 bases between. Per the germline V gene, CDR1 is LGHNA and CDR2 is YSLEER. In nucleotides, the CDR3 is TGCGCCAGCAGCCAAGATCTCTCCAATCAGCCCCAGCATTTT. Protein: CASSQDLSNQPQHF.

The V call is TRBV2, the J call TRBJ1-4; D remains ambiguous. Germline assignment: CDR1 SNHLY and CDR2 FYNNEI. The ends were cut back, 2 bases at V and 8 bases at J, with 9 bases in the middle. The CDR3 totals 13 residues. CDR3 nucleotide sequence: TGTGCCAGCAGTGAAAGGGTACAGGAAAAACTGTTTTTT. As protein: CASSERVQEKLFF.

This clone came up once. V and J are TRBV10-2 and TRBJ1-1; D gene uncertain. Germline V lookup: CDR1 WSHSY, CDR2 SAAADI. Trimming removed 5 bases at V and 1 base at J, with 8 bases between. This CDR3 is 13 amino acids long. The CDR3 spells CASSPGPNTEAFF. DNA of the CDR3: TGCGCCAGCAGTCCCGGGCCGAACACTGAAGCTTTCTTT.

The J gene is TRBJ2-6, the V gene TRBV9; 12 bases line up with TRBD2. CDR1 is SGDLS and CDR2 is YYNGEE in the germline V gene. This CDR3 is built from 18 residues. V gave up 4 bases and J gave up 4 bases; unmatched junction bases: 9. CDR3 amino acids: CASSPRLAGVSGANVLTF. The DNA of the CDR3 is TGTGCCAGCAGCCCACGACTAGCGGGAGTCTCCGGGGCCAACGTCCTGACTTTC.

The rearrangement links TRBV11-3 to TRBJ2-2, with TRBD1 matching over 10 bases. Germline CDR1 is SGHNT and CDR2 is YENEEA. Trimming removed 5 bases from V and 0 bases from J; junction bases left unmatched: 6. CDR3 length: 17 amino acids. CDR3: CASSAWTGGSNTGELFF. The CDR3 DNA reads as TGTGCCAGCAGCGCCTGGACAGGGGGTTCGAACACCGGGGAGCTGTTTTTT.

This clone occurred a few times. The DNA for the CDR3 is TGTGCCAGCAGCACCTCCAGGAGGACTAGCGGGGGCGATACGCAGTATTTT. It codes for CASSTSRRTSGGDTQYF. V gene TRBV21-1 combines with J gene TRBJ2-3; the D call TRBD2 from the table was never checked on the DNA. TRBV21-1 is given as a pseudogene. This CDR3 has 17 residues.

V usage is TRBV7-2 and J usage is TRBJ1-1, with 7 bases aligning to TRBD1. V trimming: 4 bases; J trimming: 0 bases; junction bases outside the gene matches: 5. Germline V gives CDR1 SGHTA, CDR2 FQGNSA. This CDR3 contains 15 residues. The CDR3: CASSSAGGLNTEAFF. CDR3 coding DNA: TGTGCCAGCAGCTCGGCAGGGGGATTGAACACTGAAGCTTTCTTT.

The V call is TRBV19, the J call TRBJ2-5, with a weak D call TRBD2 (6 bases). The CDR3 is 15 amino acids. Germline V lookup: CDR1 LNHDA, CDR2 SQIVND (reference sequence). The ends were cut back, 1 base at V and 1 base at J, with 10 bases in the middle. CDR3 sequence (DNA): TGTGCCAGTAGTATAGGTCGGGGGTTCCAAGAGACCCAGTACTTC. As protein: CASSIGRGFQETQYF.